Detailed here is one T cell receptor beta chain. The data are from a study of blood T cell repertoires in COVID-19. On the study more broadly: COVID-19 samples collected from the United States, Italy and Spain covered acute and convalescent phases.

In the original analysis: From reference gene primer amplification, estimates of nucleated cell counts were derived. Measured with immunoSEQ multiplex PCR; TCRdb has only the in-frame clones, and not every one. Clone size and the V and J calls come from that table; the DNA yielded D and trimming. The table records some 87,000 clones, around four fifths of them present only once. The CDR3 is made up of 13 amino acids. CDR1 and CDR2 (germline): SEHNR, FQNEAQ (reference sequence). The V segment lost 5 bases and the J segment 10 bases; nucleotides outside the gene matches: 5. The clonotype comes from a human donor in a cohort sampled during active COVID-19. The material sequenced was peripheral blood. The gene calls are TRBV7-9 and TRBJ1-6; 7 bases match TRBD1. This CDR3 reads CASSPTGESPLHF. As DNA, the CDR3 is TGTGCCAGCAGCCCCACAGGGGAATCACCCCTCCACTTT.